Reported below is one T cell receptor (beta chain). Constant-region priming of about 500 ng total RNA yielded TCR beta cDNA. The TCR beta library was amplified through three nested multiplex PCR rounds in a modified ARM-PCR procedure. The first two PCR rounds used TRBV1-TRBV30 primers with a Cbeta primer, nine to eleven cycles each. TCRdb re-derived calls from the multiplex PCR reads in MiXCR, one entry per CDR3 protein. The top ten clones hold about 18% of a sample with 45,000 or so distinct CDR3 sequences, approximately 70% of them seen once. There are 15 residues in the CDR3. Trimming left V 5 bases short and J 13 bases short, with 27 bases between. Germline V gene sequence: CDR1 SGHVS, CDR2 FQNEAQ. For each extraction, RNA and DNA were obtained together from 20-30 mg of unsorted bulk tissue. The sample belongs to a study of tumor-infiltrating lymphocytes in primary liver carcinoma.

V is TRBV7-8 and J is TRBJ2-7; tentative D call: TRBD1 (7 bases). Sequencing was performed on liver tumor tissue from sampling region 2. The subset: tumor region T2, inferior pole. The receptor's source is a man aged 35-49 years with primary liver carcinoma and hepatitis B virus infection. This CDR3 reads CASSVIAGSRRGQYF. DNA for the CDR3: TGTGCCAGCAGCGTAATCGCGGGGAGCCGGAGGGGGCAATACTTC. The full variable domain, completed using reference TRBV7-8 and TRBJ2-7, is GAGVSQSPRYKVAKRGQDVALRCDPISGHVSLFWYQQALGQGPEFLTYFQNEAQLDKSGLPSDRFFAERPEGSVSTLKIQRTQQEDSAVYLCASSVIAGSRRGQYFGPGTRLTVT.